This T cell receptor beta chain was captured in a study of molecular identifiers for immune sequencing clone quantification. Points on this clonotype: This sequence may be a read error, since a much larger clone differs from it by one base.

TCRdb used MiXCR to reprocess the PCR reads, holding one entry per CDR3 protein. Among some 580,000 distinct CDR3 sequences, roughly 23% were seen once, and the ten largest hold approximately 0.75%. The CDR3 covers 14 residues. The V end was cut by 6 bases, the J end by 3 bases, with 18 bases between. Germline V gene data show CDR1 as DFQATT and CDR2 as SNEGSKA (reference sequence). The chain has TRBV20-1 and TRBJ2-7; D gene uncertain. The sequenced material came from naive CD8+ T cells from blood, with Jurkat cell RNA spiked in. Subset: FACS-sorted CD8+CD4-CCR7+CD45RA+ naive T cells. This TCR derives from a human donor in good health. Some libraries in this study had Jurkat cell RNA spiked in. CDR3 nucleotides: TGCAGTGCCCAGGACCCCGGGCTCCACTACGAGCAGTACTTC. This encodes CSAQDPGLHYEQYF.